These 4 T cell receptor beta chains were sequenced from one sample in a study of regulatory T cells in long-lasting Graves disease. Described time point: newly diagnosed GD, antithyroid drugs for less than 3 months. Extracted PBMC RNA gave rise to the TCR library. Through Arm-PCR of CDR3 regions and iRepertoire HTBI primers, TCR beta libraries were built. TCRdb ran MiXCR on the multiplex PCR reads and lists one entry per CDR3 protein. Of about 210,000 distinct CDR3 sequences listed, around a fifth are singletons. These data are also associated with another study on T cells in Graves' hyperthyroidism and ophthalmopathy.

This specimen consisted of peripheral blood mononuclear cells (PBMCs), obtained at new diagnosis, from a patient treated with antithyroid drugs. The receptors shown here come from a woman under 40 with Graves disease.

This clonotype was found many times. The chain carries TRBV30 and TRBJ2-1; D possibly matches TRBD1 or TRBD2 (6 bases each). The germline V gene has CDR1 GTSNPN and CDR2 SVGIG (reference sequence). V was cut by 2 bases and J by 8 bases, with 13 bases left in between. The CDR3 totals 13 residues. The CDR3 coding sequence is TGTGCCTGGAGTTATGGGGGGCGATATGAGCAGTTCTTC. It encodes CAWSYGGRYEQFF.

The table lists this clonotype with many counts. The J gene is TRBJ2-7, the V gene TRBV27; D possibly matches TRBD1 or TRBD2 (5 bases each). Between the trimmed V and J ends, which lost 11 bases and 5 bases, there was a span of 13 bases. Germline assignment: CDR1 MNHEY and CDR2 SMNVEV (reference sequence). The CDR3 covers 11 residues. CDR3 sequence reads: CAAGLRDEQYF. In nucleotides, the CDR3 is TGTGCCGCAGGGTTGAGGGACGAGCAGTACTTC.

This clonotype appeared many times. V is TRBV7-8 and J is TRBJ2-1; D remains ambiguous. CDR1 SGHVS and CDR2 FQNEAQ come from the germline V gene. V was clipped by 3 bases and J by 0 bases, with 6 bases between them. The CDR3 totals 14 residues. CDR3 in amino acids: CASSFLDSYNEQFF. The CDR3 DNA reads TGTGCCAGCAGCTTTTTAGACTCCTACAATGAGCAGTTCTTC.

This clonotype showed up many times. The rearrangement uses TRBV10-1 and TRBJ2-7; D is undetermined. Trimming stripped 7 bases from V and 2 bases from J, with 15 bases between. The V gene's germline CDR1 is WNHNN and CDR2 SYGVQD (reference sequence). CDR3 length equals 14 residues. In nucleotides, the CDR3 is TGCGCCAGCATCGGACCCGAAGGTACCTACGAGCAGTACTTC. Protein product: CASIGPEGTYEQYF.